This TCR beta chain was documented in a study of blood T cell repertoires in COVID-19. Study as a whole: COVID-19 samples collected from the United States, Italy and Spain covered acute and convalescent phases. Sample material is recorded as cDNA or gDNA derived from T cells, B-cell-depleted T cells, or PBMCs.

Per the original data handling: It was from reference gene primer amplification that nucleated cell counts were estimated. Profiling relied on immunoSEQ multiplex PCR, and the TCRdb table lists in-frame clones only, not all of them. V and J calls and clone size come straight from that table; D and trimming were deduced from the DNA. The profile shows 200,000 to 250,000 clones, around 80% of them singletons. J lost 1 base, V lost 3 bases, and 7 bases had no gene match. This CDR3 spans 17 amino acids. The germline gives CDR1 SGHDT, CDR2 YYEEEE. The chain combines TRBV5-6 with TRBJ2-3, with 11 nucleotides matching TRBD2. Sequences were obtained from peripheral blood. The receptor was derived from a woman of 80 years or more with active or convalescent COVID-19. CDR3 bases: TGTGCCAGCAGCTACAATAGCGGGGGGGCCCGCACAGATACGCAGTATTTT. This codes for CASSYNSGGARTDTQYF. Full variable domain (outside the CDR3, taken from reference TRBV5-6 and TRBJ2-3): DAGVTQSPTHLIKTRGQQVTLRCSPKSGHDTVSWYQQALGQGPQFIFQYYEEEERQRGNFPDRFSGHQFPNYSSELNVNALLLGDSALYLCASSYNSGGARTDTQYFGPGTRLTVL.